This is a list of T cell receptor beta chains from one sample in a study of T-cell memory formation after mild COVID-19. TCRdb called the 5' RACE reads again in MiXCR, with one record for every CDR3 protein. The profile shows approximately 50,000 distinct CDR3 sequences, less than 15% of them singletons. Sequenced sample: PBMCs or a T cell subset sorted from them (not recorded which). Source of these receptors: a man younger than 35 who had mild COVID-19 (a few samples of this study predate the infection). Cell type and time point are not known. The CDR3 runs from the conserved cysteine through the conserved F or W. The order of the fields is clone size, V gene, J gene, CDR3 protein. Expanded clones get a size class; other rows say once, few or many, or leave the size out.

abundance: many
v_gene: TRBV11-2
j_gene: TRBJ1-6
CDR3aa: CASSLRMTSRNSPLHF

abundance: -
v_gene: TRBV7-8
j_gene: TRBJ2-3
CDR3aa: CASSLLPSTDTQYF

abundance: many
v_gene: TRBV5-1
j_gene: TRBJ2-7
CDR3aa: CASSSGGRGSSEQYF

abundance: few
v_gene: TRBV5-6
j_gene: TRBJ1-3
CDR3aa: CASSLFGLTGNTIYF

abundance: few
v_gene: TRBV20-1
j_gene: TRBJ1-1
CDR3aa: CSARGGTEAFF

abundance: many
v_gene: TRBV12-3/TRBV12-4
j_gene: TRBJ2-1
CDR3aa: CASSLETPGNEQFF

abundance: few
v_gene: TRBV24-1
j_gene: TRBJ2-3
CDR3aa: CATSDWRDSTQYF

abundance: few
v_gene: TRBV7-8
j_gene: TRBJ2-7
CDR3aa: CASSHGPGPGYEQYF

abundance: many
v_gene: TRBV11-2
j_gene: TRBJ2-1
CDR3aa: CASSLGVEEQFF

abundance: few
v_gene: TRBV27
j_gene: TRBJ1-2
CDR3aa: CASSVGTGNGYTF

abundance: few
v_gene: TRBV19
j_gene: TRBJ2-1
CDR3aa: CASSLSTSSYNEQFF

abundance: many
v_gene: TRBV5-1
j_gene: TRBJ2-7
CDR3aa: CASSPRTDNYEQYF

abundance: -
v_gene: TRBV30
j_gene: TRBJ2-1
CDR3aa: CAWSVGSEQFF

abundance: few
v_gene: TRBV2
j_gene: TRBJ2-3
CDR3aa: CASSVGGTDTQYF

abundance: many
v_gene: TRBV4-3
j_gene: TRBJ2-3
CDR3aa: CASSQNREGDTQYF

abundance: many
v_gene: TRBV7-9
j_gene: TRBJ2-7
CDR3aa: CASSPRGSGDSYEQYF

abundance: -
v_gene: TRBV28
j_gene: TRBJ2-1
CDR3aa: CASSPGTGPYNEQFF

abundance: few
v_gene: TRBV20-1
j_gene: TRBJ1-1
CDR3aa: CSAAQWAEAFF

abundance: few
v_gene: TRBV20-1
j_gene: TRBJ2-3
CDR3aa: CSATRTRTDTQYF

abundance: -
v_gene: TRBV7-9
j_gene: TRBJ1-2
CDR3aa: CASSFSGVITAYGYTF

abundance: few
v_gene: TRBV4-1
j_gene: TRBJ2-5
CDR3aa: CASSHLVGAQETQYF

abundance: few
v_gene: TRBV10-3
j_gene: TRBJ2-5
CDR3aa: CAISWDSQETQYF

abundance: many
v_gene: TRBV5-1
j_gene: TRBJ2-3
CDR3aa: CASSPVGHSTDTQYF

abundance: few
v_gene: TRBV7-2
j_gene: TRBJ2-2
CDR3aa: CASSSTRQAGELFF

abundance: few
v_gene: TRBV9
j_gene: TRBJ2-3
CDR3aa: CASSVGRGGSSTDTQYF

abundance: few
v_gene: TRBV7-2
j_gene: TRBJ1-6
CDR3aa: CASSLEGLSSYNSPLHF

abundance: few
v_gene: TRBV4-3
j_gene: TRBJ1-2
CDR3aa: CASSRVLFGQGYGYTF

abundance: few
v_gene: TRBV4-3
j_gene: TRBJ2-7
CDR3aa: CASSQTLTSGAYEQYF

abundance: few
v_gene: TRBV24-1
j_gene: TRBJ2-3
CDR3aa: CATSETSGGSTDTQYF

abundance: -
v_gene: TRBV7-9
j_gene: TRBJ1-1
CDR3aa: CASSRPESPGAFF

abundance: few
v_gene: TRBV18
j_gene: TRBJ2-5
CDR3aa: CASSSRGNKETQYF

abundance: few
v_gene: TRBV12-3/TRBV12-4
j_gene: TRBJ2-1
CDR3aa: CASSLALGGKQFF

abundance: once
v_gene: TRBV7-8
j_gene: TRBJ2-3
CDR3aa: CASTTYRAGGRGTQYF

abundance: -
v_gene: TRBV2
j_gene: TRBJ1-1
CDR3aa: CASSDSLNTEAFF